The present TCR beta chain was sequenced within a study of blood T cells in healthy people across ages. General study points: Significant beta diversity loss was already apparent by age around 36, declining roughly linearly.

In regard to this clonotype: Its antigen is as yet unknown.

The CDR3 length is 14 residues. V lost 6 bases and J 1 base, leaving 12 bases between the germline ends. CDR1 is MNHEY, CDR2 SMNVEV, per germline (reference sequence). Sample-barcoded 5' priming and a J-beta primer mix drove a second PCR of roughly 6 to 12 cycles. Template switching added a 12-random-nucleotide identifier to every cDNA molecule. MiXCR was run by TCRdb on the 5' RACE reads, yielding one entry per CDR3 protein. The sample holds around 2 million distinct CDR3 sequences, about two fifths seen once. The sequence was obtained from a human donor in good health. The sequenced material came from blood. The chain carries TRBV27 and TRBJ1-2; D unclear. CDR3 loop: CASSPSSSNYGYTF. In DNA, the CDR3 is TGTGCCAGCAGCCCATCTTCCAGTAACTATGGCTACACCTTC.